This T cell receptor (beta chain) was sequenced in a study of cytomegalovirus exposure and HLA in healthy donors. The PCR ran on 60 Vbeta and 13 Jbeta primers. Produced via immunoSEQ multiplex PCR; TCRdb's table is partial and in-frame only. The data show approximately 170,000 clones, 80% to 90% seen once. Germline V gene data show CDR1 as SGHNT and CDR2 as YYREEE (reference sequence). V lost 4 bases, J lost 2 bases, and 10 bases lay in between. The length of the CDR3 is 13 residues. The study's findings and limits: It was likely that a cluster of highly shared sequence variants was a sequencing artifact.

On this clone itself: Its antigen is still unknown.

The sequencing sample was made of PBMCs. The receptor comes from a male donor in good health and CMV-seronegative. The chain employs TRBV5-4 and TRBJ2-7; tentatively, D is TRBD2 (5 bases). The CDR3 reads CASSGTGTYEQYF. The CDR3 nucleotides read TGTGCCAGCAGCGGAACGGGGACCTACGAGCAGTACTTC.